This T cell receptor (beta chain) came from a study of Ad26.COV2.S vaccination and SARS-CoV-2 variants. Study-level points and caveats: Spike-specific CD8+ and CD4+ T cell responses reportedly showed substantial breadth after vaccination. Ad26.COV2.S recipients had broader spike-specific TCRs (P = 0.0014).

This clone was recorded once. Its antigen remains unidentified. Libraries were prepared by immunoSEQ multiplex PCR; TCRdb keeps only in-frame clonotypes and omits some of them. The sample contains about 440,000 clones, roughly 88% of which appear only once. Germline-derived CDR1 and CDR2 are SGHDN and FVKESK. This CDR3 comprises 16 residues. Trimming pared 1 base from V and 1 base from J, leaving 10 bases between. As to treatment: some 19 received Ad26.COV2.S at low or high dose, single or two shots; 5 received placebo; per-sample allocation not given. Day 63 after the first vaccine or placebo injection was the time point for sampling.

This clonotype was sampled from a person between 18 and 59 years old who received the Ad26.COV2.S COVID-19 vaccine or a placebo. V gene TRBV14 combines with J gene TRBJ2-2; D possibly corresponds to TRBD2 (5 bases). The material was peripheral blood, obtained in a trial of Ad26.COV2.S vaccine versus placebo. In nucleotides, the CDR3 is TGTGCCAGCAGCCAAGTGTTAGGGAGGAACACCGGGGAGCTGTTTTTT. This sequence encodes CASSQVLGRNTGELFF.